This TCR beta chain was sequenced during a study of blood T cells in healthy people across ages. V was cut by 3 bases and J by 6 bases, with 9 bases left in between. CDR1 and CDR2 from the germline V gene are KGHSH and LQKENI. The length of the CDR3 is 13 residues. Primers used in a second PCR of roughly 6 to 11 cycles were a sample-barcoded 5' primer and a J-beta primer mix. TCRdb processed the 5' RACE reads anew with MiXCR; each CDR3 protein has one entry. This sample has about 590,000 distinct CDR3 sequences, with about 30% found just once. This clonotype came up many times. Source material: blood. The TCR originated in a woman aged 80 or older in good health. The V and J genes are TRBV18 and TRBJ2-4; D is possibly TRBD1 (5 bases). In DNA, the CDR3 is TGTGCCAGCTCACCCGGGCAGGGAAACATTCAGTACTTC. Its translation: CASSPGQGNIQYF.